What follows are 4 T cell receptor beta chains derived from one specimen sequenced in a study of T-cell reconstitution after alpha-beta-depleted transplantation in children. Preparation of the TCRbeta library involved a method that used unique molecular identifiers. Using its own MiXCR run on the PCR reads, TCRdb lists one record per CDR3 protein. The sample shows about 400,000 distinct CDR3 sequences, about an eighth of them seen only once. Here the sequenced sample was PBMCs, taken from the stem cell graft. The source is a human donor who donated a stem cell graft to a child with Fanconi anemia.

The rearrangement joins TRBV3-1 to TRBJ2-1, with 8 bases matching TRBD2. Trimming cost V 1 base and J 4 bases; bases outside gene matches: 3. The length of the CDR3 is 15 residues. The germline gives CDR1 LGHDT, CDR2 YNNKEL (reference sequence). The CDR3 coding sequence is TGTGCCAGCAGCCAAGTAAGCGGGGGTTACAATGAGCAGTTCTTC. Amino acids: CASSQVSGGYNEQFF.

The chain couples TRBV25-1 to TRBJ1-2, with D unclear. V lost 5 bases, J lost 6 bases, and 7 bases lay in between. CDR3 size: 11 residues. Germline V CDR1 and CDR2: MGHDK, SYGVNS. CDR3 in DNA: TGTGCCAGCAGTTTGGAGGATGGCTACACCTTC. It yields the protein CASSLEDGYTF.

This clonotype came up a few times. The chain is built from TRBV7-3 and TRBJ1-1, with D uncertain. The CDR3 spans 15 residues. Germline CDR1 SGHTA, CDR2 FQGTGA. V lost 5 bases, J lost 2 bases, and 15 bases lay in between. The CDR3 nucleotides are TGTGCCAGCAGCCTAATAGGAGGGTTCAACACTGAAGCTTTCTTT. Its translation is CASSLIGGFNTEAFF.

In this sample, this clonotype turned up a few times. CDR3 sequence reads: CASSSVGAYEQYF. The CDR3 nucleotides are TGTGCCAGCAGCTCCGTAGGAGCCTACGAGCAGTACTTC. J is TRBJ2-7 and V is TRBV7-9; D remains unclear. With 4 bases removed from V and 2 bases from J, the gap between germline ends came to 9 bases. The CDR3 contains 13 residues. Per germline, CDR1 SEHNR and CDR2 FQNEAQ (reference sequence).